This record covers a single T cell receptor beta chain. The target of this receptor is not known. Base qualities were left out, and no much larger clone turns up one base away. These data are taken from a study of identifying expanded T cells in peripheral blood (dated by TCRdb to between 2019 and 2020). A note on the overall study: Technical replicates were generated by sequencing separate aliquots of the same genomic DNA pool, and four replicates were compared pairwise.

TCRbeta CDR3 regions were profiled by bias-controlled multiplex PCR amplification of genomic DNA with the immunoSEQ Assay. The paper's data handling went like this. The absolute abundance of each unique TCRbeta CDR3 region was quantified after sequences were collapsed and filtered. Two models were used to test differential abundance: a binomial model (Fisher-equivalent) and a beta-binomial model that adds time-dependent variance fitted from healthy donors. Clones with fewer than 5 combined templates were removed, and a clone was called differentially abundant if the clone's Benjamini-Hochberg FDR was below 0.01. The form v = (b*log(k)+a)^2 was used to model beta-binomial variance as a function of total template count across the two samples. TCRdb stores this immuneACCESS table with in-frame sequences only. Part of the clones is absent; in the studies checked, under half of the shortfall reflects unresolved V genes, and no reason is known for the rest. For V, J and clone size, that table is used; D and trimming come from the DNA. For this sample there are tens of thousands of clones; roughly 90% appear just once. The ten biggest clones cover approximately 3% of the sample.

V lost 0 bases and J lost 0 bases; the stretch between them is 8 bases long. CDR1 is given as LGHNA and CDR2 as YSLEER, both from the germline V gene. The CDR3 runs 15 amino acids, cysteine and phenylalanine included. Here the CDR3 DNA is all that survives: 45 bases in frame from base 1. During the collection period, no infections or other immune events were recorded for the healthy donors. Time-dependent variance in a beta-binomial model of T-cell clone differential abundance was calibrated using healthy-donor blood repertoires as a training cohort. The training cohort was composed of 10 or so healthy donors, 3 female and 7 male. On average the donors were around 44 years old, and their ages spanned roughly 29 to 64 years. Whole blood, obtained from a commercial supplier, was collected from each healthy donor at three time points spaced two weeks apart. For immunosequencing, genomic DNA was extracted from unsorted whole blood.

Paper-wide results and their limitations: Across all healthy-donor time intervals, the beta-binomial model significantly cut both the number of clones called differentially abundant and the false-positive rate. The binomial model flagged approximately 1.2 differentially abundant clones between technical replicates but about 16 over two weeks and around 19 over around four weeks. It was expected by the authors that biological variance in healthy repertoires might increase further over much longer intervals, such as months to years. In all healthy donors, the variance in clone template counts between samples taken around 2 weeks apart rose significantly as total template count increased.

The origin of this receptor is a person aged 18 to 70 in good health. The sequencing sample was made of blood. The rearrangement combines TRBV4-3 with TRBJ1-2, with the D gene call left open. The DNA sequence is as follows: TGCGCCAGCAGCCAAGATGATATGGCTAACTATGGCTACACCTTC. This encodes CASSQDDMANYGYTF.